The TCR beta chain under discussion was sequenced for a study of shared clonotypes between healthy human individuals. Study background: Donors had three CD4 naive, three CD4 memory, two CD8 naive and one CD8 memory plate apiece.

General study findings and limits: Relative to clonotypes present in all four donors, those not shared had lower generation probabilities.

This clone was recorded only once. Its antigen is as yet unknown. CDR1 and CDR2 (germline): SGHTA, FQGNSA. The V and J ends lost 1 base and 3 bases, in that order; junction bases with no gene match: 8. The CDR3 extends over 18 amino acids. The data were produced by immunoSEQ multiplex PCR, yet TCRdb's version contains in-frame clones alone and is incomplete. The table lists roughly 1,100,000 clones, around 76% of them singletons. V gene TRBV7-2 combines with J gene TRBJ2-7; 14 nucleotides line up with TRBD2. Source material: memory CD4+ T cells sorted from blood. Subset described: CD45RA-negative fraction. This clonotype was sampled from a man younger than 35 in good health. This chain's CDR3 is CASSLGRPGLAGVYEQYF. For the CDR3, the DNA is TGTGCCAGCAGCTTAGGGAGACCGGGACTAGCGGGAGTCTACGAGCAGTACTTC.